This T cell receptor beta chain was recorded in a study of blood T cells in healthy people across ages. Trimming removed 5 bases at V and 5 bases at J, with 15 bases between. This CDR3 has 15 amino acids. Germline lookup yields CDR1 SGHAT and CDR2 FQNNGV. A second PCR, run for about 7 to 11 cycles, used a sample-barcoded 5' primer plus a J-beta primer mix. Each CDR3 protein gets one entry after TCRdb re-called the 5' RACE reads with MiXCR. This table has around 670,000 distinct CDR3 sequences, approximately 30% appearing once. This TCR derives from a woman over 75 in good health. The sequencing input was blood. The chain couples TRBV11-2 to TRBJ2-2; the D gene is possibly TRBD1 (5 bases). This CDR3 reads CASSLRQLTTGELFF. The CDR3 DNA reads TGTGCCAGCAGCCTTCGACAGCTAACAACCGGGGAGCTGTTTTTT.